What follows are 25 T cell receptor beta chains derived from one specimen sequenced in a study of blood T cell repertoires in COVID-19. Profiled with immunoSEQ multiplex PCR; TCRdb holds only in-frame clones, not every one. The sample shows 200,000 to 250,000 clones, around 89% of them seen only once. The sequencing input was PBMCs or T cells enriched from blood (not recorded which). The receptors here all came from a woman younger than 35 in a cohort exposed to, infected with or recovered from COVID-19 (not recorded which).

This clone was recorded only once. The chain carries TRBV6-4 and TRBJ2-7; 9 bases fit TRBD1. The J segment lost 5 bases and the V segment lost 5 bases, leaving 19 bases of the junction unmatched. The germline CDR1 and CDR2 sequences are MRHNA and SNTAGT. The CDR3 is made up of 18 amino acids. The CDR3 DNA sequence: TGTGCCAGCAGTTTGGACAGGGGACTTCAAATCCCGCCCCACGAGCAGTACTTC. As protein: CASSLDRGLQIPPHEQYF.

The genes are TRBV28 and TRBJ1-5, with 7 bases matching TRBD1. CDR1 is MDHEN, CDR2 SYDVKM, per germline. This CDR3 region has 14 residues. Trimming took 5 bases from V and 2 from J; bases not matched to a gene: 3. The CDR3 loop is CASSGQGGNQPQHF. Written as DNA, the CDR3 is TGTGCCAGCAGTGGTCAGGGGGGCAATCAGCCCCAGCATTTT.

CDR3 residues: CSVGLGPAMNTEAFF. CDR3 nucleotide sequence: TGCAGCGTTGGTCTGGGGCCGGCCATGAACACTGAAGCTTTCTTT. The chain links TRBV29-1 to TRBJ1-1; weak D call: TRBD1 (5 bases). Germline CDR1 reads SQVTM; CDR2 reads ANQGSEA. Between the trimmed V and J ends, which lost 4 bases and 0 bases, there was a span of 15 bases. The CDR3 covers 15 residues.

J is TRBJ2-7 and V is TRBV6-1; TRBD1 might be the D (6 bases). Germline-derived CDR1 and CDR2 are MNHNS and SASEGT. The CDR3 sequence is 14 residues long. Trimming took off 0 bases at V and 1 base at J, with 7 bases between the two ends. The CDR3 DNA reads TGTGCCAGCAGTGAAGCCGACAGGTCCTACGAGCAGTACTTC. It codes for CASSEADRSYEQYF.

The V gene is TRBV18, the J gene TRBJ1-2, with D perhaps TRBD1 (6 bases). The V and J ends lost 0 bases and 4 bases respectively, with 12 bases between them. The CDR3 spans 15 residues. Per germline, CDR1 KGHSH and CDR2 LQKENI. In nucleotides, the CDR3 is TGTGCCAGCTCACCACCCGACAGGTCGGGCTATGGCTACACCTTC. Encoded protein: CASSPPDRSGYGYTF.

The V call is TRBV6-5, the J call TRBJ1-2; TRBD1 agrees at 10 bases. Germline values: CDR1 MNHEY, CDR2 SVGAGI. V gave up 0 bases and J gave up 8 bases; unmatched junction bases: 6. CDR3 length: 15 residues. CDR3 amino acids: CASSYSGQGVGGYTF. In DNA, the CDR3 is TGTGCCAGCAGTTACTCCGGACAGGGGGTAGGGGGCTACACCTTC.

The chain couples TRBV29-1 to TRBJ1-4; 7 positions match TRBD1. The CDR3 length is 14 residues. Trimming at V came to 5 bases and at J to 0 bases, leaving 3 bases not matched to a gene. Germline V lookup: CDR1 SQVTM, CDR2 ANQGSEA. The CDR3 nucleotides are TGCAGCGTTCAACAGGGGTCAACTAATGAAAAACTGTTTTTT. Residues: CSVQQGSTNEKLFF. The entire variable domain, with the rest obtained from reference TRBV29-1 and TRBJ1-4, is as follows: SAVISQKPSRDICQRGTSLTIQCQVDSQVTMMFWYRQQPGQSLTLIATANQGSEATYESGFVIDKFPISRPNLTFSTLTVSNMSPEDSSIYLCSVQQGSTNEKLFFGSGTQLSVL.

The V call is TRBV5-1, the J call TRBJ1-1, with 7 bases identical to TRBD1. This CDR3 region has 15 residues. Germline V lookup: CDR1 SGHRS, CDR2 YFSETQ. Trimming removed 4 bases from V and 0 bases from J; junction bases left unmatched: 6. CDR3 sequence: CASSNRGSMNTEAFF. The CDR3 region has the DNA TGCGCCAGCAGCAACAGGGGATCCATGAACACTGAAGCTTTCTTT.

The chain employs TRBV4-2 and TRBJ1-1; 7 nucleotides align to TRBD1. With V trimmed by 1 base and J by 3 bases, 2 bases remained unmatched. CDR1 and CDR2 from the germline V gene are LGHNA and YNFKEQ. The CDR3 runs 14 residues. Here the CDR3 reads CASSQGDRYTEAFF. CDR3 DNA sequence: TGTGCCAGCAGCCAAGGGGACAGATACACTGAAGCTTTCTTT.

Here the CDR3 DNA reads TGTGCCAGCAGTTTAGTAAGGGCAGGGGATAATGAAAAACTGTTTTTT. Translation: CASSLVRAGDNEKLFF. The chain is built from TRBV27 and TRBJ1-4; tentative D call: TRBD1 (6 bases). V shed 2 bases and J shed 4 bases, with 14 bases lying between them. Germline V gene data show CDR1 as MNHEY and CDR2 as SMNVEV (reference sequence). This CDR3 is built from 16 residues.

The chain combines TRBV4-1 with TRBJ2-3, with D maybe TRBD2 (5 bases). Germline CDR1 is MGHRA and CDR2 is YSYEKL. CDR3 length: 15 residues. V was shortened by 0 bases and J by 4 bases, with 11 bases between the two germline ends. The CDR3 bases are TGCGCCAGCAGCCAAGATGGAGGCAGCGCAGATACGCAGTATTTT. This translates into CASSQDGGSADTQYF.

The chain is built from TRBV7-2 and TRBJ2-6; a weak D match, TRBD2 (6 bases). The CDR3 consists of 18 residues. CDR1 SGHTA and CDR2 FQGNSA come from the germline V gene. With 2 bases removed from V and 2 bases from J, the gap between germline ends came to 16 bases. CDR3 bases: TGTGCCAGCAGCTTAAGTGCACAGGAGGGAACTGGGGCCAACGTCCTGACTTTC. As protein: CASSLSAQEGTGANVLTF.

V is TRBV7-9 and J is TRBJ1-1, with TRBD1 matching over 10 bases. Trimming took 3 bases from V and 10 from J; bases not matched to a gene: 8. CDR1 SEHNR and CDR2 FQNEAQ come from the germline V gene (reference sequence). The CDR3 length is 14 residues. DNA of the CDR3: TGTGCCAGCAGCTTGGAGACAGGGGGCTCCGGAGCTTTCTTT. Translated: CASSLETGGSGAFF.

The chain combines TRBV27 with TRBJ1-5, with D maybe TRBD1 (6 bases). The CDR3 covers 13 residues. V lost 3 bases to trimming and J lost 4 bases, with 7 bases between them. Germline V gene lookup returns CDR1 MNHEY and CDR2 SMNVEV (reference sequence). The CDR3 is CASSFQGNQPQHF. CDR3 DNA sequence: TGTGCCAGCAGTTTCCAGGGGAATCAGCCCCAGCATTTT.

This clone has just a few counts. The CDR3 DNA reads as TGTGCCAGTAGTACGACAGGTGGAGGAAACACCATATATTTT. It specifies CASSTTGGGNTIYF. The V and J genes are TRBV19 and TRBJ1-3; D is perhaps TRBD1 (6 bases). Trimming took off 4 bases at V and 4 bases at J, with 11 bases between the two ends. This CDR3 spans 14 amino acids. The V gene's germline CDR1 is LNHDA and CDR2 SQIVND (reference sequence).

This clone has only a few counts. The rearrangement uses TRBV6-5 and TRBJ2-2, with 7 bases that match TRBD2. V was clipped by 6 bases and J by 5 bases; unmatched bases: 3. Germline CDR1 and CDR2: MNHEY and SVGAGI. CDR3 length: 13 residues. In DNA form, the CDR3 reads TGTGCCAGCAGATGGGAGGGGACCGGGGAGCTGTTTTTT. Translation gives CASRWEGTGELFF.

This rearrangement joins TRBV14 to TRBJ2-1; D is unclear. There are 16 residues in the CDR3. Between the trimmed V and J ends, which lost 2 bases and 0 bases, there was a span of 11 bases. Germline values: CDR1 SGHDN, CDR2 FVKESK. CDR3 DNA: TGTGCCAGCAGCCAACGACTCATGAGCTCCTACAATGAGCAGTTCTTC. Translation: CASSQRLMSSYNEQFF.

The gene calls are TRBV25-1 and TRBJ1-4, with TRBD1 matching 7 bases. Germline V lookup: CDR1 MGHDK, CDR2 SYGVNS. The CDR3 loop spans 16 amino acids. After removal of 0 bases from V and 7 bases from J, the junction contained 8 bases not matched to a gene. DNA of the CDR3: TGTGCCAGCAGTGAATATGGGTTGACAGGGATTGAAAAACTGTTTTTT. It is translated as CASSEYGLTGIEKLFF. Filled out from reference TRBV25-1 and TRBJ1-4, the complete variable domain reads EADIYQTPRYLVIGTGKKITLECSQTMGHDKMYWYQQDPGMELHLIHYSYGVNSTEKGDLSSESTVSRIRTEHFPLTLESARPSHTSQYLCASSEYGLTGIEKLFFGSGTQLSVL.

The chain carries TRBV3-1 (or the pseudogene TRBV3-2) and TRBJ2-7, with a tentative D call TRBD1 (5 bases). The CDR3 spans 16 residues. The germline V gene has CDR1 LGHDT and CDR2 YNNKEL (reference sequence). Deletions cut 1 base from V and 3 bases from J, with 16 bases between. The CDR3 spells CASSQGTLGLNYEQYF. Written as DNA, the CDR3 is TGTGCCAGCAGCCAAGGGACATTAGGCTTGAACTACGAGCAGTACTTC.

V and J are TRBV28 and TRBJ2-7; a weak D match, TRBD1 (5 bases). Trimming stripped 2 bases from V and 3 bases from J, with 8 bases between. The CDR3 length is 13 residues. Germline V lookup: CDR1 MDHEN, CDR2 SYDVKM. CDR3 region: CASSLRQYYEQYF. The CDR3 DNA reads TGTGCCAGCAGTTTAAGACAGTACTACGAGCAGTACTTC.

The rearrangement links TRBV7-9 to TRBJ2-4, with D possibly TRBD2 on 5 matching bases. With 5 bases removed from V and 7 bases from J, the gap between germline ends came to 27 bases. CDR1 and CDR2 (germline): SEHNR, FQNEAQ (reference sequence). The CDR3 has 18 residues. CDR3 protein: CASSPTLRHGGESNIQYF. The CDR3 DNA reads TGTGCCAGCAGCCCGACCCTCCGACACGGTGGGGAGAGCAACATTCAGTACTTC.

Worth noting for this clone: At one boundary the junction diverges from the germline segment, which might be a read error. The chain has TRBV4-1 and TRBJ2-2; 9 nucleotides line up with TRBD2. Germline CDR1 is MGHRA and CDR2 is YSYEKL. The CDR3 consists of 15 residues. The CDR3 is CASNQGTSTAGELFF. The CDR3 DNA reads as TGCGCCAGCAACCAAGGGACTAGCACGGCCGGGGAGCTGTTTTTT.

The V and J genes are TRBV5-1 and TRBJ2-5; D is possibly TRBD2 (6 bases). The ends were cut back, 6 bases at V and 4 bases at J, with 13 bases in the middle. The V gene's germline CDR1 is SGHRS and CDR2 YFSETQ. The CDR3 extends over 13 amino acids. CDR3 nucleotide sequence: TGCGCCAGCACCCCGGGAGTGGGAGAGACCCAGTACTTC. Translating it yields CASTPGVGETQYF.

This rearrangement joins TRBV19 to TRBJ2-1, with TRBD1 identical over 7 bases. CDR3 size: 14 residues. V lost 8 bases, J lost 6 bases, and 10 bases stayed unmatched. Germline CDR1 reads LNHDA; CDR2 reads SQIVND (reference sequence). CDR3 residues: CASRRTGRVNEQFF. The CDR3 DNA is TGTGCCAGTCGAAGGACAGGCCGAGTCAATGAGCAGTTCTTC.

In its sample, this clone was seen a few times. The CDR3 DNA reads as TGTGCCAGCAGCTCATCCGGGACAAACCAAGAGACCCAGTACTTC. This gives the protein CASSSSGTNQETQYF. The chain employs TRBV5-5 and TRBJ2-5; TRBD1 might be the D (6 bases). The CDR3 is made up of 15 amino acids. V lost 3 bases and J lost 0, with 12 bases in between. The germline V gene encodes CDR1 SGHKS and CDR2 YYEKEE (reference sequence).